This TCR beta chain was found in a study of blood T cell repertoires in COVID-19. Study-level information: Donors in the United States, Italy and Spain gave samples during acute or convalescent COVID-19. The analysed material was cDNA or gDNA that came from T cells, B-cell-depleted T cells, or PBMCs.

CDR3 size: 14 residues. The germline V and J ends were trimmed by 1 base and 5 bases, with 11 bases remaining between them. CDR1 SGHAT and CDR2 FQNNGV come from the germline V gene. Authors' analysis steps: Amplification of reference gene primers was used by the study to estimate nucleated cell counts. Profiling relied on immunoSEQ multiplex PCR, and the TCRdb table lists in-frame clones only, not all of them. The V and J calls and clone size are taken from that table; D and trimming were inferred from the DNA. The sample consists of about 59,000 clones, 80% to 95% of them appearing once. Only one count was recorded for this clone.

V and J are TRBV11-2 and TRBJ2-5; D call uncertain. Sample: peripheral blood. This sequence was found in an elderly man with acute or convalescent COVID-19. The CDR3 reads CASSLVVSSETQYF. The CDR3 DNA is TGTGCCAGCAGCTTAGTGGTTTCCAGTGAGACCCAGTACTTC.